The rows below give T cell receptor beta chains drawn from one sample of a study of blood T cell repertoires in COVID-19. TCRdb's copy holds only in-frame clones and misses some; the assay was immunoSEQ multiplex PCR. The sample carries 150,000 to 250,000 clones, 75% to 85% recorded once. The material sequenced was peripheral blood. These TCRs come from a woman in her thirties or forties with COVID-19, enrolled during active disease. CDR3s include the opening cysteine and the closing phenylalanine or tryptophan. The D gene is left open where the match is weak. Part of the rows lack a size; the others show once, few, many or a class for expanded clones.

abundance: few
d_gene: .
j_gene: TRBJ1-1
v_gene: TRBV7-2
CDR3aa: CASNLGGAGTEAFF
CDR3nt: TGTGCCAGCAACCTCGGGGGGGCGGGAACTGAAGCTTTCTTT

abundance: .
d_gene: .
j_gene: TRBJ2-7
v_gene: TRBV18
CDR3aa: CASSPGQDYEQYF
CDR3nt: TGTGCCAGCTCACCGGGGCAGGACTACGAGCAGTACTTC

abundance: few
d_gene: .
j_gene: TRBJ2-3
v_gene: TRBV7-2
CDR3aa: CASSSSYTDTQYF
CDR3nt: TGTGCCAGCAGCTCGAGTTACACAGATACGCAGTATTTT

abundance: .
d_gene: TRBD1
j_gene: TRBJ1-1
v_gene: TRBV6-1
CDR3aa: CASSETGGLTEAFF
CDR3nt: TGTGCCAGCAGTGAGACAGGGGGCCTTACTGAAGCTTTCTTT

abundance: .
d_gene: .
j_gene: TRBJ2-3
v_gene: TRBV6-5
CDR3aa: CASTRGVTDTQYF
CDR3nt: TGTGCATCCACGCGGGGAGTCACAGATACGCAGTATTTT

abundance: few
d_gene: .
j_gene: TRBJ1-5
v_gene: TRBV6-2/TRBV6-3
CDR3aa: CASSWQGIDQPQHF
CDR3nt: TGTGCCAGCAGTTGGCAGGGTATTGATCAGCCCCAGCATTTT

abundance: once
d_gene: TRBD2
j_gene: TRBJ2-7
v_gene: TRBV19
CDR3aa: CASTETSGGSYEQYF
CDR3nt: TGTGCCAGTACCGAGACTAGCGGAGGTTCCTACGAGCAGTACTTC

abundance: .
d_gene: .
j_gene: TRBJ1-1
v_gene: TRBV4-2
CDR3aa: CASSQVRALNTEAFF
CDR3nt: TGTGCCAGCAGCCAAGTGCGGGCCCTGAACACTGAAGCTTTCTTT

abundance: .
d_gene: .
j_gene: TRBJ2-1
v_gene: TRBV18
CDR3aa: CASSPLNTGNNEQFF
CDR3nt: TGTGCCAGCTCACCACTTAATACAGGGAACAATGAGCAGTTCTTC

abundance: .
d_gene: .
j_gene: TRBJ1-2
v_gene: TRBV29-1
CDR3aa: CSVEDQGPNYGYTF
CDR3nt: TGCAGCGTTGAAGATCAGGGGCCCAACTATGGCTACACCTTC

abundance: .
d_gene: TRBD1
j_gene: TRBJ1-2
v_gene: TRBV7-9
CDR3aa: CASSSGTGKEDGYTF
CDR3nt: TGTGCCAGCAGCTCCGGGACAGGGAAAGAGGATGGCTACACCTTC

abundance: .
d_gene: TRBD2
j_gene: TRBJ2-7
v_gene: TRBV7-9
CDR3aa: CATGGIEQYF
CDR3nt: TGTGCCACCGGGGGGATCGAGCAGTACTTC

abundance: .
d_gene: .
j_gene: TRBJ1-3
v_gene: TRBV2
CDR3aa: CASSLGNTIYF
CDR3nt: TGTGCCAGCAGTCTGGGAAACACCATATATTTT

abundance: .
d_gene: .
j_gene: TRBJ1-5
v_gene: TRBV5-1
CDR3aa: CASSPSGVSNQPQHF
CDR3nt: TGCGCCAGCAGCCCTTCAGGGGTTAGCAATCAGCCCCAGCATTTT

abundance: .
d_gene: .
j_gene: TRBJ1-1
v_gene: TRBV30
CDR3aa: CAWSSGGLNTEAFF
CDR3nt: TGTGCCTGGAGTTCCGGAGGGCTGAACACTGAAGCTTTCTTT

abundance: few
d_gene: TRBD1
j_gene: TRBJ2-3
v_gene: TRBV6-4
CDR3aa: CASSETGGADTQYF
CDR3nt: TGTGCCAGCAGTGAGACAGGGGGCGCAGATACGCAGTATTTT

abundance: .
d_gene: .
j_gene: TRBJ1-6
v_gene: TRBV30
CDR3aa: CAWSAGGLARNSPLHF
CDR3nt: TGTGCCTGGAGTGCCGGCGGGCTGGCAAGGAATTCACCCCTCCACTTT